This section outlines one T cell receptor beta chain sequence together with its context. Trimming cost V 5 bases and J 0 bases, with 17 bases left between them. Germline values: CDR1 SEHNR, CDR2 FQNEAQ (reference sequence). The CDR3 length is 16 residues. In the naive CD8 group, cells lacked CD45RO and were positively selected for CCR7, so terminally differentiated effector memory CD45RA+ cells were left out. The healthy adult donors were HIV-negative and reported no recent acute infections or vaccinations. This entry belongs to a study of shared clonotypes between healthy human individuals. Assay used: immunoSEQ multiplex PCR; TCRdb lists only in-frame clones, some missing. This table holds over 2 million clones, approximately 95% found once.

Sequencing input: naive CD8+ T cells sorted from blood. This clonotype was sampled from a man between 18 and 35 years old in good health. The V and J genes are TRBV7-9 and TRBJ2-7, with D perhaps being TRBD1 or TRBD2 (5 bases each). CDR3 loop: CASSDEGPTVSYEQYF. As DNA, the CDR3 is TGTGCCAGCAGCGACGAGGGACCAACAGTCTCCTACGAGCAGTACTTC. Full variable domain (outside the CDR3, taken from reference TRBV7-9 and TRBJ2-7): DTGVSQNPRHKITKRGQNVTFRCDPISEHNRLYWYRQTLGQGPEFLTYFQNEAQLEKSRLLSDRFSAERPKGSFSTLEIQRTEQGDSAMYLCASSDEGPTVSYEQYFGPGTRLTVT.